Listed here are 14 T cell receptor beta chains from one sample, sequenced in a study of T cells after yellow fever vaccination (dated by TCRdb to between 2018 and 2021). Library construction relied on 5' RACE. Sequencing was performed on an Illumina NovaSeq 6000. Through fastp at Q25 and MiXCR, TCRdb rebuilt clones from the public reads, retaining in-frame beta chains. Every distinct CDR3 protein forms one entry, paired with its most common genes and DNA. In all, the sample holds 250,000 or so distinct CDR3 sequences, and approximately 3.6% of those were seen once. 19% of the sample lies in the top ten. Sample treatment or condition, as interpreted from the label and publication: live attenuated yellow fever vaccine strain. Sample: PBMCs, taken 15 days after the yellow fever booster vaccination. These receptors all stem from a man aged 18 to 30 who received the YFV17D yellow fever vaccine.

Many counts were recorded for this clonotype. V gene TRBV12-3 or TRBV12-4 combines with J gene TRBJ1-5; D is possibly TRBD1 (5 bases). The V end lost 0 bases, the J end lost 7 bases, and 13 bases lay between the germline ends. The CDR3 length is 15 residues. CDR3 nucleotides: TGTGCCAGCAGTTTAGCGCTCTCCGAGGGGCAGCCCCAGCATTTT. It translates to CASSLALSEGQPQHF.

This clonotype was detected many times. This sequence joins TRBV3-1 and TRBJ2-4; the match to TRBD1 covers 10 bases. V gave up 4 bases and J gave up 9 bases; unmatched junction bases: 9. This CDR3 contains 15 residues. Looked up from germline, CDR1 is LGHDT and CDR2 is YNNKEL (reference sequence). DNA for the CDR3: TGTGCCAGCAGCCCTTCCGGGACAGGGGCCGTCATTCAGTACTTC. Translation gives CASSPSGTGAVIQYF.

This clonotype was detected many times. V is TRBV12-3 or TRBV12-4 and J is TRBJ1-5; D gene ambiguous. Trimming stripped 2 bases from V and 1 base from J, with 12 bases between. The CDR3 extends over 16 amino acids. CDR3 sequence: CASSLRAPRSNQPQHF. CDR3 nucleotide sequence: TGTGCCAGCAGTTTAAGGGCGCCACGGAGCAATCAGCCCCAGCATTTT.

A few counts support this clonotype. The chain is built from TRBV5-1 and TRBJ2-1; perhaps TRBD1 as D (6 bases). The length of the CDR3 is 15 residues. V lost 4 bases and J 1 base, leaving 12 bases between the germline ends. Per germline, CDR1 SGHRS and CDR2 YFSETQ. In nucleotides, the CDR3 is TGCGCCAGCAGCCGGGAACAGGGTTCCTACAATGAGCAGTTCTTC. The encoded protein is CASSREQGSYNEQFF.

This clonotype appeared many times. The V call is TRBV7-9, the J call TRBJ2-2; 10 bases are a match to TRBD1. The length of the CDR3 is 16 residues. Unmatched junction bases numbered 7, after V lost 5 bases and J lost 4 bases. Per germline, CDR1 SEHNR and CDR2 FQNEAQ (reference sequence). CDR3 DNA sequence: TGTGCCAGCAGCCGAGACAGGGGGCGAGGCACCGGGGAGCTGTTTTTT. Residues: CASSRDRGRGTGELFF.

This clonotype has at least ten counts. This sequence joins TRBV28 and TRBJ1-2; 8 bases match TRBD1. The CDR3 spans 14 residues. Germline V lookup: CDR1 MDHEN, CDR2 SYDVKM. J gave up 4 bases and V 6 bases, and 7 bases lay outside the gene matches. The CDR3: CASRYRGVGYGYTF. As DNA, the CDR3 is TGTGCCAGCAGGTACAGGGGGGTAGGCTATGGCTACACCTTC.

The sample holds many counts of this clonotype. Here the CDR3 DNA reads TGTGCCAGCAGTCCCCTGTCCTGGTACCAAGAGACCCAGTACTTC. Encoded protein: CASSPLSWYQETQYF. The chain joins TRBV12-3 or TRBV12-4 to TRBJ2-5; D is unclear. Deletions cut 5 bases from V and 0 bases from J, with 13 bases between. The CDR3 runs to 15 residues.

The table lists this clonotype with many counts. The chain carries TRBV7-6 and TRBJ2-1, with 8 bases that match TRBD1. V lost 1 base to trimming and J lost 3 bases; unmatched junction nucleotides: 8. The CDR3 loop spans 17 amino acids. Per germline, CDR1 SGHVS and CDR2 FNYEAQ. This CDR3 reads CASSLGQGARGYNEQFF. The DNA of the CDR3 is TGTGCCAGCAGCTTAGGTCAGGGGGCGCGAGGCTACAATGAGCAGTTCTTC.

This clonotype was seen repeatedly, ten times or more. This chain links TRBV7-2 with TRBJ2-1, with a tentative D call TRBD1 (6 bases). The CDR3 is made up of 17 amino acids. V dropped 6 bases and J dropped 0 bases, with 18 bases sitting between them. The germline V gene has CDR1 SGHTA and CDR2 FQGNSA. The CDR3 nucleotides are TGTGCCAGCAGTCGTACAGGGTCCTCTGGCTCCTACAATGAGCAGTTCTTC. Translation gives CASSRTGSSGSYNEQFF.

This clonotype was counted at least ten times. The chain joins TRBV27 to TRBJ2-7, with no clear D. There are 13 residues in the CDR3. Germline V gene data show CDR1 as MNHEY and CDR2 as SMNVEV (reference sequence). Trimming removed 5 bases from V and 5 bases from J, with 13 bases in between. Here the CDR3 reads CASSKYGWNEQYF. CDR3 bases: TGTGCCAGCAGTAAGTATGGATGGAACGAGCAGTACTTC.

This clonotype was seen ten or more times. The genes are TRBV7-8 and TRBJ2-7; no reliable D call. Between the trimmed V and J ends, which lost 1 base and 3 bases, there was a span of 4 bases. The CDR3 is 12 amino acids. CDR1 is SGHVS, CDR2 FQNEAQ, per germline. CDR3 bases: TGTGCCAGCAGCTTAGTGGGCTACGAGCAGTACTTC. Its translation: CASSLVGYEQYF.

This clonotype appeared many times. V usage is TRBV19 and J usage is TRBJ2-7; 7 bases agree with TRBD2. J gave up 2 bases and V 2 bases, and 9 bases lay outside the gene matches. Per germline, CDR1 LNHDA and CDR2 SQIVND (reference sequence). The CDR3 has 16 amino acids. In DNA form, the CDR3 reads TGTGCCAGTAGTATACCCGGGCCAGCGGGGCCCTACGAGCAGTACGTC. Protein: CASSIPGPAGPYEQYV.

This clonotype showed up many times. J is TRBJ2-3 and V is TRBV12-3 or TRBV12-4; 9 bases map to TRBD2. Trimming at V came to 2 bases and at J to 2 bases, leaving 5 bases not matched to a gene. CDR3 length: 16 residues. In DNA form, the CDR3 reads TGTGCCAGCAGTTTAAGTCTAGCGGGGTACACAGATACGCAGTATTTT. Translated: CASSLSLAGYTDTQYF.

This clonotype was counted many times. The gene calls are TRBV7-2 and TRBJ2-1, with unresolved D. The V gene lost 5 bases and the J gene lost 10 bases, with 12 bases spanning the gap. The CDR3 is 12 residues long. CDR1 SGHTA and CDR2 FQGNSA come from the germline V gene. In nucleotides, the CDR3 is TGTGCCAGCAGCCCCCGGGTTACCGAGCAGTTCTTC. As protein: CASSPRVTEQFF.